A selection of T cell receptor beta chains follows, all from one sample in a study of blood T cell repertoires in COVID-19. Only in-frame clones appear in the TCRdb table, and some are missing; sequencing was by immunoSEQ multiplex PCR. The sample has under 300,000 clones, 84% seen once. Sequenced material: PBMCs or T cells enriched from blood (not recorded which). These receptors came from a man aged 45-60 years who had recovered from COVID-19. CDR3s include the opening cysteine and the closing phenylalanine or tryptophan. D genes are given only for firm matches. Clone size appears in some rows only: once, few, many, or a class for an expanded clone.

TRBJ2-5 | . | TRBV7-3 | TRBD1 | CASSRDREETQYF | TGTGCCAGCAGCCGGGACAGGGAAGAGACCCAGTACTTC
TRBJ1-6 | . | TRBV3-1/TRBV3-2 | . | CASSQTFLLRSPLHF | TGTGCCAGCAGCCAAACCTTCTTACTGCGGTCACCCCTCCACTTT
TRBJ1-1 | few | TRBV5-3 | . | CARGLPNTEAFF | TGTGCCAGGGGCCTTCCCAACACTGAAGCTTTCTTT
TRBJ1-1 | . | TRBV7-9 | . | CASSFANEAFF | TGTGCCAGCAGCTTCGCTAATGAAGCTTTCTTT
TRBJ1-2 | . | TRBV4-2 | . | CASSQDGASDNYGYTF | TGTGCCAGCAGCCAAGATGGGGCATCAGATAACTATGGCTACACCTTC
TRBJ1-1 | . | TRBV4-2 | . | CASSLQKNTEAFF | TGTGCCAGCAGTCTGCAGAAGAACACTGAAGCTTTCTTT
TRBJ2-2 | . | TRBV27 | . | CASSRTDLNTGELFF | TGTGCCAGCAGCAGGACTGACCTGAACACCGGGGAGCTGTTTTTT
TRBJ1-4 | . | TRBV6-5 | TRBD1 | CASGRDRGWEKLFF | TGTGCCAGCGGCCGGGACAGGGGTTGGGAAAAACTGTTTTTT
TRBJ1-6 | few | TRBV19 | . | CASRGASSSPLHF | TGTGCCAGTAGGGGAGCCTCGAGCTCACCCCTCCACTTT
TRBJ2-4 | . | TRBV4-2 | . | CASSRTRSGIQYF | TGTGCCAGCAGCCGAACTAGATCTGGCATTCAGTACTTC
TRBJ2-3 | . | TRBV5-4 | TRBD2 | CASSLLRGSTDTQYF | TGTGCCAGCAGCTTACTGCGGGGGAGCACAGATACGCAGTATTTT
TRBJ2-6 | . | TRBV5-4 | . | CASSSHSGANVLTF | TGTGCCAGCAGCTCCCACTCCGGGGCCAACGTCCTGACTTTC
TRBJ1-2 | . | TRBV5-8 | . | CASSPTGTRANYGYTF | TGTGCCAGCAGCCCGACGGGGACTAGGGCTAACTATGGCTACACCTTC
TRBJ2-2 | . | TRBV7-8 | . | CASSLGGPPGELFF | TGTGCCAGCAGCTTAGGAGGGCCCCCCGGGGAGCTGTTTTTT
TRBJ2-7 | . | TRBV6-5 | TRBD1 | CATTQGQVYEQYF | TGTGCCACGACCCAGGGACAGGTCTACGAGCAGTACTTC
TRBJ2-5 | . | TRBV2 | TRBD1 | CARGGQPQETQYF | TGTGCCCGTGGGGGACAGCCTCAAGAGACCCAGTACTTC
TRBJ2-7 | . | TRBV30 | . | CAWSRGSYEQYF | TGTGCCTGGAGTAGGGGATCCTACGAGCAGTACTTC
TRBJ1-3 | . | TRBV15 | . | CATSRDRGETGNTIYF | TGTGCCACCAGCAGAGATCGTGGGGAGACTGGAAACACCATATATTTT
TRBJ2-1 | . | TRBV29-1 | . | CSSYHNEQFF | TGCAGCTCCTACCACAATGAGCAGTTCTTC
TRBJ2-1 | . | TRBV7-2 | . | CASKLYRGSAEQFF | TGTGCCAGCAAACTATACCGGGGTAGCGCTGAGCAGTTCTTC
TRBJ1-1 | . | TRBV7-6 | TRBD1 | CASSPDRANEAFF | TGTGCCAGCAGCCCGGACAGGGCAAATGAAGCTTTCTTT
TRBJ2-1 | once | TRBV28 | TRBD2 | CASSLRAGTYNEQFF | TGTGCCAGCAGTCTAAGAGCGGGAACCTACAATGAGCAGTTCTTC
TRBJ2-2 | . | TRBV6-5 | . | CASRRTANTGELFF | TGTGCCAGCCGGCGGACAGCGAACACCGGGGAGCTGTTTTTT
TRBJ1-6 | . | TRBV4-3 | . | CASSQEISYNSPLHF | TGCGCCAGCAGCCAGGAGATTTCCTATAATTCACCCCTCCACTTT
TRBJ2-1 | . | TRBV7-2 | TRBD1 | CASSSPGQHNEQFF | TGTGCCAGCAGCTCACCGGGACAGCACAATGAGCAGTTCTTC
TRBJ1-4 | . | TRBV7-8 | TRBD1 | CASSSRTGGNEKLFF | TGTGCCAGCAGCTCCCGGACAGGGGGAAATGAAAAACTGTTTTTT
TRBJ2-7 | . | TRBV13 | TRBD2 | CASRGIAGTSYEQYF | TGTGCCAGCAGGGGAATAGCGGGAACTTCCTACGAGCAGTACTTC
TRBJ2-6 | . | TRBV7-9 | TRBD2 | CASSSQRGLGANVLTF | TGTGCCAGCAGCTCCCAGCGGGGGCTAGGGGCCAACGTCCTGACTTTC
TRBJ1-1 | . | TRBV6-2/TRBV6-3 | . | CASSSGQFEAFF | TGTGCCAGCAGCTCCGGACAGTTTGAAGCTTTCTTT
TRBJ1-6 | . | TRBV4-2 | . | CASSQGQSSYNSPLHF | TGTGCCAGCAGCCAAGGACAGAGCTCCTATAATTCACCCCTCCACTTT